This T cell receptor (beta chain) was found in a study of T cells in Graves' hyperthyroidism and ophthalmopathy. This clonotype has at least ten counts. Its antigen is not known. From RNA transcripts, TCR beta CDR3 regions were amplified. RT-PCR in the first round (using the HTBI primer set) targeted the TCR CDR3. TCRdb re-called the multiplex PCR reads through MiXCR, storing one row per CDR3 protein. The sample records roughly 380,000 distinct CDR3 sequences, approximately 18% being singletons. The CDR3 consists of 14 residues. The germline gives CDR1 MNHEY, CDR2 SVGAGI. Trimming took 8 bases from V and 5 from J; bases not matched to a gene: 8. Study observations and caveats: The model forecast ophthalmopathy, anticipating it by a median approximately 7 months before onset.

The chain links TRBV6-5 to TRBJ2-5, with 10 bases fitting TRBD1. Sequencing was performed on blood. The TCR comes from a woman in her thirties or forties with Graves' ophthalmopathy. CDR3 nucleotides: TGTGCCAGCTCCTCGGGACAGGGGAGGGAGACCCAGTACTTC. As protein: CASSSGQGRETQYF.